Sequencing of this TCR beta chain was carried out in a study of identical twins. Overall study results and limits: The models systematically underestimated how much out-of-frame TCR alpha was shared in monozygotic twins.

Germline values: CDR1 SGHRS, CDR2 YFSETQ. V was shortened by 0 bases and J by 7 bases, with 7 bases between the two germline ends. The CDR3 length is 13 residues. TCRdb ran MiXCR on the 5' RACE reads and lists one entry per CDR3 protein. The sample holds hundreds of thousands of distinct CDR3 sequences; around 9.6% are singletons and the top ten take just over 5%. Remarks on this clonotype: Its antigen remains unidentified.

Sequencing input: memory (CD45RO+) T cells sorted from blood. The chain combines TRBV5-1 with TRBJ2-2; unclear D gene. The sequence was collected from a woman aged 18-35 years in good health. The CDR3 protein is CASSLVRFGELFF. CDR3 DNA: TGCGCCAGCAGCTTGGTTAGGTTCGGGGAGCTGTTTTTT.